Following are 24 T cell receptor beta chains from one sample sequenced in a study of T cells in Graves' hyperthyroidism and ophthalmopathy. It was RNA transcripts that yielded the amplified TCR beta CDR3 regions. An initial round of RT-PCR targeting the TCR CDR3 relied on the HTBI primer set. TCRdb analysed the multiplex PCR reads with MiXCR anew, one entry per CDR3 protein. The sample has around 560,000 distinct CDR3 sequences; over 15% are singletons. Input material: blood. The receptor source for this set is a woman aged 18-29 years with Graves' hyperthyroidism.

This clonotype occurred a few times. The chain has TRBV4-2 and TRBJ2-3, with 7 nucleotides matching TRBD2. The CDR3 length is 16 residues. Germline-derived CDR1 and CDR2 are LGHNA and YNFKEQ. V shed 1 base, J shed 3 bases, and the junction held 7 bases outside the gene matches. The CDR3, as DNA: TGTGCCAGCAGCCAAGTGGGAGGGAGAAGTACAGATACGCAGTATTTT. Translation gives CASSQVGGRSTDTQYF.

V is TRBV14 and J is TRBJ2-7, with D hard to call. This CDR3 is 14 amino acids long. With 4 bases removed from V and 2 bases from J, the gap between germline ends came to 12 bases. CDR1 is SGHDN and CDR2 is FVKESK in the germline V gene. This CDR3 reads CASSLGLTPYEQYF. CDR3 in DNA: TGTGCCAGCAGCCTTGGGCTAACACCCTACGAGCAGTACTTC.

The rearrangement uses TRBV25-1 and TRBJ2-6; D is uncertain. The CDR3 is made up of 13 amino acids. The germline CDR1 and CDR2 sequences are MGHDK and SYGVNS. The germline V and J ends were trimmed by 7 bases and 0 bases, with 4 bases remaining between them. The CDR3 sequence: CASILSGANVLTF. The CDR3 coding sequence is TGTGCCAGCATCCTCTCTGGGGCCAACGTCCTGACTTTC.

This clonotype came up a few times. This chain connects TRBV5-6 to TRBJ2-7; TRBD2 agrees at 8 bases. The junction had 3 bases not matched to a gene; V was cut back by 4 bases and J by 0 bases. Germline V lookup: CDR1 SGHDT, CDR2 YYEEEE. This CDR3 is 14 amino acids long. The CDR3 sequence is CASSRSGASYEQYF. CDR3 coding DNA: TGTGCCAGCAGCCGTAGCGGGGCCTCCTACGAGCAGTACTTC.

This clonotype was seen at least ten times. The chain couples TRBV11-2 to TRBJ2-5; 8 positions match TRBD1. The CDR3 covers 15 residues. J lost 5 bases, V lost 5 bases, and 10 bases had no gene match. Per the germline V gene, CDR1 is SGHAT and CDR2 is FQNNGV. CDR3 bases: TGTGCCAGCAGCCCGGGTCAAAGGACAGGGGAGACCCAGTACTTC. Amino acid sequence: CASSPGQRTGETQYF.

This clonotype came up a few times. J is TRBJ1-2 and V is TRBV20-1; 9 bases map to TRBD1. CDR1 is DFQATT, CDR2 SNEGSKA, per germline (reference sequence). V trimming: 3 bases; J trimming: 1 base; junction bases outside the gene matches: 3. The CDR3 is made up of 14 amino acids. The CDR3 DNA is TGCAGTGCTAGCTCGACAGGGGGTAACTATGGCTACACCTTC. Protein product: CSASSTGGNYGYTF.

Comments on this clonotype: A much larger clone lies one base from this, so it may be a read error. The CDR3 bases are TGTGCCATCAGTGAGGGACAGGGCTACAATGAGCAGTACTTC. This encodes CAISEGQGYNEQYF. The chain recombines TRBV10-3 with TRBJ2-7, with TRBD1 matching 8 bases. CDR3 length equals 14 residues. J gave up 7 bases and V 2 bases, and 7 bases lay outside the gene matches. CDR1 is ENHRY and CDR2 is SYGVKD in the germline V gene.

CDR3 in amino acids: CAISEVSGANVLTF. CDR3 nucleotides: TGTGCCATCAGTGAGGTTTCTGGGGCCAACGTCCTGACTTTC. The chain links TRBV10-3 to TRBJ2-6; no definite D call. This CDR3 region has 14 residues. Germline V gene sequence: CDR1 ENHRY, CDR2 SYGVKD. The V and J ends lost 2 bases and 1 base respectively, with 3 bases between them.

This clonotype has ten or more counts. V is TRBV20-1 and J is TRBJ2-5; 8 positions agree with TRBD1. This CDR3 region has 14 residues. J was trimmed by 1 base and V by 3 bases; bases with no gene match: 4. The V gene's germline CDR1 is DFQATT and CDR2 SNEGSKA (reference sequence). This CDR3 reads CSARSGTGQETQYF. The CDR3 DNA is TGCAGTGCTAGGTCCGGGACAGGCCAAGAGACCCAGTACTTC.

The genes are TRBV6-1 and TRBJ2-1; D possibly corresponds to TRBD2 (6 bases). The V and J ends lost 2 bases and 8 bases respectively, with 19 bases between them. CDR1 is MNHNS and CDR2 is SASEGT in the germline V gene. This CDR3 comprises 16 residues. This CDR3 reads CASSEYIGSASDEQFF. The CDR3 bases are TGTGCCAGCAGTGAATATATTGGATCGGCTAGCGATGAGCAGTTCTTC.

J is TRBJ2-1 and V is TRBV29-1; 12 nucleotides line up with TRBD2. The CDR3 consists of 13 residues. V trimming: 6 bases; J trimming: 6 bases; junction bases outside the gene matches: 3. Germline V lookup: CDR1 SQVTM, CDR2 ANQGSEA. CDR3 coding DNA: TGCAGCGTCGGACTAGCGGGACTCAATGAGCAGTTCTTC. It encodes CSVGLAGLNEQFF.

This clonotype has just a few counts. J is TRBJ2-2 and V is TRBV13; D is perhaps TRBD1 or TRBD2 (5 bases each). The germline V and J ends were trimmed by 5 bases and 4 bases, with 14 bases remaining between them. Germline V gene lookup returns CDR1 PRHDT and CDR2 FYEKMQ (reference sequence). There are 15 residues in the CDR3. The CDR3 sequence is CASSNTGTLTGELFF. In DNA form, the CDR3 reads TGTGCCAGCAGCAATACCGGGACCCTCACCGGGGAGCTGTTTTTT.

This clonotype has a count of ten or more. The J gene is TRBJ1-5, the V gene TRBV12-3 or TRBV12-4, with 7 positions matching TRBD1. Unmatched junction bases numbered 19, after V lost 3 bases and J lost 2 bases. The CDR3 has 20 amino acids. The CDR3 region is CASSFRRRDSSTPGNQPQHF. CDR3 nucleotides: TGTGCCAGCAGTTTTCGGCGTCGGGACAGCTCGACCCCGGGCAATCAGCCCCAGCATTTT.

In its sample, this clonotype was seen a few times. The J gene is TRBJ2-5, the V gene TRBV7-9; 7 bases align to TRBD1. J was trimmed by 5 bases and V by 2 bases; bases with no gene match: 8. In germline, CDR1 is SEHNR, CDR2 FQNEAQ (reference sequence). This CDR3 has 15 amino acids. This CDR3 reads CASSLTIEGAETQYF. The CDR3 coding sequence is TGTGCCAGCAGCTTAACAATAGAGGGGGCGGAGACCCAGTACTTC.

The chain recombines TRBV19 with TRBJ1-5, with no clear D. The germline gives CDR1 LNHDA, CDR2 SQIVND (reference sequence). The CDR3 loop spans 15 amino acids. V lost 6 bases and J lost 5, with 17 bases in between. The CDR3 DNA reads TGTGCCAGTAGAAGGAGCGGGCAGACCGATCAGCCCCAGCATTTT. Translation gives CASRRSGQTDQPQHF.

This clonotype was counted between two and nine times. The chain has TRBV6-1 and TRBJ1-2; possibly TRBD1 for D (5 bases). Between the trimmed V and J ends, which lost 6 bases and 4 bases, there was a span of 15 bases. Per the germline V gene, CDR1 is MNHNS and CDR2 is SASEGT. This CDR3 has 14 residues. In nucleotides, the CDR3 is TGTGCCAGCAGAGAGGGACGGAGTTTCTATGGCTACACCTTC. It yields the protein CASREGRSFYGYTF.

A single count supports this clonotype. Given a much more abundant clone one base away, this may be a read error. The gene calls are TRBV30 and TRBJ2-2; D is ambiguous. Germline V gene lookup returns CDR1 GTSNPN and CDR2 SVGIG (reference sequence). V dropped 1 base and J dropped 3 bases, with 9 bases sitting between them. The CDR3 has 14 amino acids. Here the CDR3 DNA reads TGTGCCTGGAGTGGAAACAAACACACCGGGGAGCTGTTTTTT. Encoded protein: CAWSGNKHTGELFF.

The V and J genes are TRBV11-3 and TRBJ2-5; D remains ambiguous. Trimming took 0 bases from V and 2 from J, leaving 13 bases between them. CDR1 is SGHNT, CDR2 YENEEA, per germline. The CDR3 consists of 16 residues. The DNA of the CDR3 is TGTGCCAGCAGCTTAGAGGGCACAATGGGTCAAGAGACCCAGTACTTC. Protein sequence: CASSLEGTMGQETQYF.

This clonotype has ten or more counts. The rearrangement joins TRBV6-1 to TRBJ1-1; D remains unclear. Per germline, CDR1 MNHNS and CDR2 SASEGT. V dropped 6 bases and J dropped 0 bases, with 8 bases sitting between them. The CDR3 runs 13 residues. The CDR3 loop is CASREVLNTEAFF. The CDR3 DNA follows: TGTGCCAGCAGGGAGGTTTTGAACACTGAAGCTTTCTTT.

The rearrangement joins TRBV6-2 or TRBV6-3 to TRBJ1-5; a possible D gene is TRBD1 (5 bases). The CDR3 is 14 amino acids. V lost 5 bases, J lost 6 bases, and 14 bases lay in between. CDR1 is MNHEY, CDR2 SVGEGT, per germline. The DNA for the CDR3 is TGTGCCAGCAGTGTCTTTGGGGCAGGTCAGCCCCAGCATTTT. Its translation: CASSVFGAGQPQHF.

This clonotype was found many times. The chain couples TRBV7-2 to TRBJ2-3, with 7 nucleotides matching TRBD1. This CDR3 comprises 15 residues. The J segment lost 0 bases and the V segment lost 2 bases, leaving 2 bases of the junction unmatched. Germline-derived CDR1 and CDR2 are SGHTA and FQGNSA. The CDR3 region is CASSLSGQSTDTQYF. In DNA, the CDR3 is TGTGCCAGCAGCTTATCGGGACAGAGCACAGATACGCAGTATTTT.

This clonotype has ten or more counts. This chain uses TRBV5-1 with TRBJ1-2, with unresolved D. The V and J ends lost 3 bases and 8 bases respectively, with 8 bases between them. The CDR3 covers 11 residues. The germline V gene encodes CDR1 SGHRS and CDR2 YFSETQ. CDR3 nucleotide sequence: TGCGCCAGCAGCTCCGGGTGGGGCTACACCTTC. Its translation is CASSSGWGYTF.

Regarding this clonotype: Compared with germline, one end of the junction differs, possibly owing to a read error. The V call is TRBV5-1, the J call TRBJ2-1; D is possibly TRBD1 (5 bases). Germline loops: CDR1 SGHRS, CDR2 YFSETQ. This CDR3 region has 16 residues. CDR3 protein: CASSTEGASSYNEQFF. The DNA of the CDR3 is TGTGCCAGCAGCACCGAAGGGGCAAGCTCCTACAATGAGCAGTTCTTC.

In its sample, this clonotype was seen many times. At one end the junction does not follow the germline gene, possibly because of a read error. The CDR3 sequence: CATTRLSGAVPQETQYF. For the CDR3, the DNA is TGTGCCACCACCAGACTATCTGGGGCGGTGCCCCAAGAGACCCAGTACTTC. The chain is built from TRBV15 and TRBJ2-5; the D call may be TRBD1 or TRBD2 (5 bases each). Germline lookup yields CDR1 LNHNV and CDR2 YYDKDF (reference sequence). This CDR3 comprises 17 residues.